One sample yielded the 8 T cell receptor beta chains listed below, sequenced in a study of T-cell memory formation after mild COVID-19. TCRdb passed the 5' RACE reads through MiXCR, listing each CDR3 protein once. The sample has about 600,000 distinct CDR3 sequences, about a fifth seen once; the top ten hold 7% to 9%. The sequencing sample was made of PBMCs or a T cell subset sorted from them (not recorded which). These receptors all stem from an adult woman who had mild COVID-19 (a few samples of this study predate the infection). Cell type and time point are not known.

This rearrangement joins TRBV3-1 to TRBJ1-1, with TRBD1 matching 7 bases. Germline V gene data show CDR1 as LGHDT and CDR2 as YNNKEL (reference sequence). This CDR3 comprises 16 residues. V lost 5 bases, J lost 1 base, and 10 bases stayed unmatched. DNA for the CDR3: TGTGCCAGCAGCTTCGGTACAGGGGATGGGAACACTGAAGCTTTCTTT. Residues: CASSFGTGDGNTEAFF.

The V call is TRBV18, the J call TRBJ1-1; 7 bases map to TRBD1. The CDR3 loop spans 16 amino acids. Germline V gene lookup returns CDR1 KGHSH and CDR2 LQKENI. V was clipped by 5 bases and J by 0 bases; unmatched bases: 9. The CDR3 DNA is TGTGCCAGCTCATCGGGACAGATACTGATGAACACTGAAGCTTTCTTT. Protein: CASSSGQILMNTEAFF. Complete variable domain (other parts from reference TRBV18 and TRBJ1-1): NAGVMQNPRHLVRRRGQEARLRCSPMKGHSHVYWYRQLPEEGLKFMVYLQKENIIDESGMPKERFSAEFPKEGPSILRIQQVVRGDSAAYFCASSSGQILMNTEAFFGQGTRLTVV.

The V and J genes are TRBV24-1 and TRBJ1-2; the D gene is possibly TRBD1 (6 bases). Germline V gene lookup returns CDR1 KGHDR and CDR2 SFDVKD. The germline V and J ends were trimmed by 3 bases and 8 bases, with 18 bases remaining between them. CDR3 length: 15 residues. The CDR3, as DNA: TGTGCCACCAGTGATAGTATTAACAGGGTCGACGGCTACACCTTC. Amino acids: CATSDSINRVDGYTF.

This clonotype appeared a few times. V usage is TRBV12-3 or TRBV12-4 and J usage is TRBJ2-3; D gene unclear. This CDR3 comprises 13 residues. V gave up 4 bases and J gave up 6 bases, with 11 bases separating them. The chain's CDR3 is CASSSPVKDTQYF. CDR3 DNA sequence: TGTGCCAGCAGTTCCCCCGTGAAGGATACGCAGTATTTT.

The chain is built from TRBV19 and TRBJ2-3; D perhaps matches TRBD2 (6 bases). Trimming removed 8 bases at V and 4 bases at J, with 19 bases between. The germline V gene has CDR1 LNHDA and CDR2 SQIVND (reference sequence). The CDR3 is 15 residues long. CDR3 bases: TGTGCCAGTGCCCCCGCGGGGCCGTATCCAGATACGCAGTATTTT. Protein sequence: CASAPAGPYPDTQYF.

The gene calls are TRBV12-3 or TRBV12-4 and TRBJ2-1; D perhaps matches TRBD2 (5 bases). This CDR3 contains 13 residues. The V and J ends lost 7 bases and 10 bases respectively, with 17 bases between them. The CDR3 nucleotides read TGTGCCAGCAACCCGAGAGGGTGGAGCGAGCAGTTCTTC. It specifies CASNPRGWSEQFF.

The rearrangement links TRBV29-1 to TRBJ2-1, with D hard to call. CDR1 is SQVTM and CDR2 is ANQGSEA in the germline V gene. The CDR3 runs 14 residues. Deletions cut 0 bases from V and 0 bases from J, with 6 bases between. CDR3 bases: TGCAGCGTTGAAGAGGCAGTCTCCTACAATGAGCAGTTCTTC. Amino acid sequence: CSVEEAVSYNEQFF.

This clonotype was found a few times. V usage is TRBV6-2 or TRBV6-3 and J usage is TRBJ2-7; 7 nucleotides match TRBD2. This CDR3 contains 16 residues. The germline gives CDR1 MNHEY, CDR2 SVGEGT. V was pared by 6 bases and J by 0 bases, with 11 bases of the junction left unmatched. CDR3 amino acids: CASSHPRELPSYEQYF. The CDR3 nucleotides are TGTGCCAGCAGCCACCCGCGGGAGCTGCCCTCCTACGAGCAGTACTTC.